This TCR beta chain was sequenced during a study of blood T cells in healthy people across ages. The overall study: Per two T cells, template switching captured roughly one barcoded beta molecule. General study points: It was held that diversity estimates obtained from one million T cells represented underestimates.

Concerning this clonotype: Its antigen remains unidentified.

Together with a sample-barcoded 5' primer, a J-beta primer mix was included in a second PCR lasting about 7 to 11 cycles. Per-sample output comprised a minimum of 2.5 million paired-end reads containing CDR3. A single record per CDR3 protein comes from TCRdb applying MiXCR to the 5' RACE reads. The sample lists about 1.4 million distinct CDR3 sequences; approximately 59% were seen once. The length of the CDR3 is 13 residues. From germline, CDR1 is SGDLS and CDR2 YYNGEE. Each sample used at least 7 million PBMCs. The source material was blood. The sequence derives from a man younger than 35 in good health. The chain combines TRBV9 with TRBJ2-7; D is possibly TRBD2 (5 bases). The end of the DNA fits TRBJ2-5 better, so the J call may be wrong. CDR3 nucleotide sequence: TGTGCCAGCACCTACGTGGAGGTAGAGACCCAGTACTTC. Residues: CASTYVEVETQYF.